A single sample gave rise to the 28 T cell receptor beta chains below, sequenced in a study of blood T cell repertoires in COVID-19 (dated by TCRdb to 2018 to 2021). Library construction relied on the immunoSEQ multiplex PCR assay. TCRdb carries this immuneACCESS record with in-frame sequences only. Its versions omit some clonotypes, under half of them owing to an unresolved V gene in the studies checked, with the rest unexplained. The sample profile shows some 240,000 clones; roughly four fifths of them were found once. Around 3.9% of the sample lies in the top ten. Material: PBMCs or T cells enriched from blood (not recorded which). The receptors come from a man aged 25 to 40 with acute COVID-19.

CDR3 sequence reads: CASSEDGDTGELFF. CDR3 DNA sequence: TGTGCCAGCAGTGAGGACGGGGACACCGGGGAGCTGTTTTTT. The chain combines TRBV6-4 with TRBJ2-2, with a tentative D call TRBD2 (5 bases). With 3 bases removed from V and 3 bases from J, the gap between germline ends came to 8 bases. Germline CDR1 is MRHNA and CDR2 is SNTAGT. This CDR3 region has 14 residues.

This rearrangement joins TRBV9 to TRBJ1-6; 7 nucleotides agree with TRBD1. CDR1 and CDR2 from the germline V gene are SGDLS and YYNGEE. J lost 10 bases, V lost 3 bases, and 7 bases had no gene match. The CDR3 totals 14 residues. The CDR3 coding sequence is TGTGCCAGCAGCGCAGAGACAGGGCCATCACCCCTCCACTTT. Amino acid sequence: CASSAETGPSPLHF.

This chain joins TRBV23-1 and TRBJ1-2; no firm D call. TRBV23-1 counts as an open reading frame of uncertain function. Trimming took 5 bases from V and 8 from J, leaving 12 bases between them. CDR3 length: 12 residues. The CDR3 is CASSSRPLGYTF. In DNA form, the CDR3 reads TGCGCCAGCAGTAGCCGCCCGTTGGGCTACACCTTC.

A few counts support this clone. V is TRBV27 and J is TRBJ1-1, with a possible D match to TRBD1 (5 bases). Germline CDR1 MNHEY, CDR2 SMNVEV (reference sequence). With 1 base removed from V and 3 bases from J, the gap between germline ends came to 12 bases. This CDR3 is 15 amino acids long. The CDR3, as DNA: TGTGCCAGCAGTTTATTTTCAGGGTTAGACACTGAAGCTTTCTTT. Translated, it gives CASSLFSGLDTEAFF.

The chain couples TRBV3-1 (or the pseudogene TRBV3-2) to TRBJ2-7, with 8 bases that match TRBD1. CDR1 LGHDT and CDR2 YNNKEL come from the germline V gene (reference sequence). J lost 8 bases, V lost 1 base, and 4 bases had no gene match. CDR3 length: 13 residues. In DNA, the CDR3 is TGTGCCAGCAGCCAAGGGTGGACAGGGCAGCAGTACGTC. Its translation is CASSQGWTGQQYV.

This rearrangement joins TRBV14 to TRBJ2-1; TRBD2 matches at 7 bases. This CDR3 is built from 16 residues. CDR1 and CDR2 (germline): SGHDN, FVKESK. J gave up 9 bases and V 5 bases, and 16 bases lay outside the gene matches. Here the CDR3 DNA reads TGTGCCAGCAGCTCCCAAGCGGGGAGCCCATTTAGTGAGCAGTTCTTC. Translating it yields CASSSQAGSPFSEQFF.

The V gene is TRBV7-9, the J gene TRBJ2-7; perhaps TRBD2 as D (5 bases). The germline gives CDR1 SEHNR, CDR2 FQNEAQ (reference sequence). The CDR3 has 13 amino acids. With 5 bases removed from V and 4 bases from J, the gap between germline ends came to 12 bases. The chain's CDR3 is CASSGSPGYEQYV. CDR3 coding DNA: TGTGCCAGCAGCGGCTCGCCGGGATACGAGCAGTACGTC.

The chain combines TRBV5-1 with TRBJ2-3; the D gene is possibly TRBD2 (7 bases). The CDR3 is 14 residues long. Trimming stripped 6 bases from V and 6 bases from J, with 17 bases between. Germline CDR1 SGHRS, CDR2 YFSETQ. The CDR3 reads CASNSGGGVDTQYF. The CDR3 bases are TGCGCCAGCAATAGTGGGGGGGGCGTGGATACGCAGTATTTT.

This rearrangement joins TRBV28 to TRBJ2-2, with D unclear. CDR1 is MDHEN and CDR2 is SYDVKM in the germline V gene. Trimming removed 5 bases from V and 5 bases from J, with 12 bases in between. CDR3 length equals 14 residues. The CDR3 DNA reads as TGTGCCAGCAGTCCCGGTTCACAGACCGGGGAGCTGTTTTTT. Its protein is CASSPGSQTGELFF.

This chain links TRBV14 with TRBJ2-2; D ambiguous. Germline lookup yields CDR1 SGHDN and CDR2 FVKESK. The CDR3 is 16 amino acids. Trimming took off 0 bases at V and 3 bases at J, with 11 bases between the two ends. The chain's CDR3 is CASSQDPGVDTGELFF. In DNA form, the CDR3 reads TGTGCCAGCAGCCAAGATCCGGGTGTGGACACCGGGGAGCTGTTTTTT.

The V call is TRBV11-2, the J call TRBJ2-7, with 7 bases fitting TRBD1. Unmatched junction bases numbered 13, after V lost 4 bases and J lost 4 bases. The CDR3 covers 16 residues. Germline-derived CDR1 and CDR2 are SGHAT and FQNNGV. CDR3 sequence: CASSSKPGQPRYEQYV. The CDR3 DNA follows: TGTGCCAGCAGCTCCAAGCCGGGACAGCCGCGGTACGAGCAGTACGTC.

This sequence joins TRBV27 and TRBJ2-1; 10 bases are a match to TRBD2. The CDR3 runs to 16 residues. CDR1 is MNHEY and CDR2 is SMNVEV in the germline V gene (reference sequence). The V segment lost 5 bases and the J segment 7 bases; nucleotides outside the gene matches: 11. DNA of the CDR3: TGTGCCAGCAGTAGGCTAGCGGGGGCCAAGGGAAATGAGCAGTTCTTC. It encodes CASSRLAGAKGNEQFF.

V usage is TRBV24-1 and J usage is TRBJ2-2; 15 positions agree with TRBD2. Unmatched junction bases numbered 8, after V lost 6 bases and J lost 4 bases. This CDR3 has 18 residues. Germline assignment: CDR1 KGHDR and CDR2 SFDVKD. For the CDR3, the DNA is TGTGCCACCAGTTTTAGGGGACTAGCGGGAGGAGGCACCGGGGAGCTGTTTTTT. Its protein product is CATSFRGLAGGGTGELFF.

This sequence joins TRBV24-1 and TRBJ2-3; 10 bases fit TRBD1. This CDR3 is 17 amino acids long. CDR1 KGHDR and CDR2 SFDVKD come from the germline V gene. Trimming cost V 3 bases and J 3 bases; bases outside gene matches: 8. CDR3: CATSDPSPGQGTDTQYF. The CDR3 DNA follows: TGTGCCACCAGTGATCCCTCACCGGGACAGGGGACAGATACGCAGTATTTT.

The rearrangement uses TRBV6-2 or TRBV6-3 and TRBJ2-1; 9 bases are shared with TRBD1. This CDR3 spans 16 amino acids. The germline V gene has CDR1 MNHEY and CDR2 SVGEGT. With V trimmed by 6 bases and J by 3 bases, 9 bases remained unmatched. CDR3 in amino acids: CASSRKQGARYNEQFF. For the CDR3, the DNA is TGTGCCAGCAGCCGTAAACAGGGGGCGCGCTACAATGAGCAGTTCTTC.

This chain joins TRBV18 and TRBJ2-3; 7 nucleotides line up with TRBD1. The CDR3 has 17 residues. CDR1 is KGHSH and CDR2 is LQKENI in the germline V gene. V lost 6 bases and J lost 2; bases outside the gene matches: 14. CDR3 amino acids: CASSPSTGAVLTDTQYF. CDR3 nucleotide sequence: TGTGCCAGCTCTCCCAGCACAGGGGCCGTACTCACAGATACGCAGTATTTT.

The rearrangement joins TRBV11-3 to TRBJ1-2; possible D gene TRBD1, 5 bases. This CDR3 is built from 12 residues. Germline V gene lookup returns CDR1 SGHNT and CDR2 YENEEA. V dropped 3 bases and J dropped 8 bases, with 10 bases sitting between them. CDR3 amino acids: CASSFGGDGYTF. CDR3 DNA sequence: TGTGCCAGCAGCTTCGGGGGGGACGGCTACACCTTC.

The chain employs TRBV6-2 or TRBV6-3 and TRBJ1-3, with 10 nucleotides matching TRBD1. This CDR3 has 15 residues. The V gene end was trimmed by 5 bases and the J gene end by 1 base; junction bases not matched to a gene: 2. Germline CDR1 reads MNHEY; CDR2 reads SVGEGT. In DNA, the CDR3 is TGTGCCAGCAGTAGACAGGGGGCGTCTGGAAACACCATATATTTT. It yields the protein CASSRQGASGNTIYF.

The chain combines TRBV6-1 with TRBJ2-1; 9 bases map to TRBD2. CDR3 length: 15 amino acids. Unmatched junction bases numbered 5, after V lost 0 bases and J lost 8 bases. Germline values: CDR1 MNHNS, CDR2 SASEGT. In nucleotides, the CDR3 is TGTGCCAGCAGTGAAGCACTAGCGGGTCCCCATGAGCAGTTCTTC. Amino acids: CASSEALAGPHEQFF.

The chain recombines TRBV5-6 with TRBJ1-1, with TRBD1 identical over 9 bases. With V trimmed by 4 bases and J by 1 base, 11 bases remained unmatched. The length of the CDR3 is 17 residues. Germline CDR1 is SGHDT and CDR2 is YYEEEE. This CDR3 is CASSLGRTGDRNTEAFF. CDR3 nucleotides: TGTGCCAGCAGCCTCGGCCGGACAGGGGATAGGAACACTGAAGCTTTCTTT. Based on the CDR3 plus reference TRBV5-6 and TRBJ1-1, the full variable domain is DAGVTQSPTHLIKTRGQQVTLRCSPKSGHDTVSWYQQALGQGPQFIFQYYEEEERQRGNFPDRFSGHQFPNYSSELNVNALLLGDSALYLCASSLGRTGDRNTEAFFGQGTRLTVV.

Remarks on this clone: At one end the junction does not follow the germline gene, possibly because of a read error. The rearrangement uses TRBV5-1 and TRBJ2-2, with D possibly TRBD2 on 5 matching bases. The germline gives CDR1 SGHRS, CDR2 YFSETQ. CDR3 size: 15 residues. This CDR3 is CASLMSPGKTGELFF. The DNA for the CDR3 is TGTGCCAGCCTTATGAGTCCGGGAAAGACCGGGGAGCTGTTTTTT.

V is TRBV18 and J is TRBJ1-6; perhaps TRBD1 as D (5 bases). The V gene's germline CDR1 is KGHSH and CDR2 LQKENI. V was trimmed by 0 bases and J by 6 bases, leaving 12 bases between them. The CDR3 is 16 residues long. CDR3 in DNA: TGTGCCAGCTCACCACCTACGGGACTGGGTAATTCACCCCTCCACTTT. Protein: CASSPPTGLGNSPLHF.

The J gene is TRBJ2-2, the V gene TRBV6-5; 7 positions agree with TRBD1. Per the germline V gene, CDR1 is MNHEY and CDR2 is SVGAGI. V trimming: 6 bases; J trimming: 6 bases; junction bases outside the gene matches: 4. The CDR3 length is 13 residues. CDR3 nucleotide sequence: TGTGCCAGCAGGCGAGGACAGGCCGGGGAGCTGTTTTTT. Residues: CASRRGQAGELFF.

This chain connects TRBV6-5 to TRBJ2-3; D possibly corresponds to TRBD2 (6 bases). V dropped 8 bases and J dropped 7 bases, with 13 bases sitting between them. CDR1 and CDR2 (germline): MNHEY, SVGAGI. This CDR3 is 12 amino acids long. CDR3 sequence reads: CASGRGENTQYF. The CDR3 region has the DNA TGTGCCAGCGGGCGGGGCGAGAATACGCAGTATTTT.

V usage is TRBV6-6 and J usage is TRBJ1-1, with D tentatively TRBD1 (5 bases). Germline CDR1 MNHNY, CDR2 SVGAGI (reference sequence). The V end lost 8 bases, the J end lost 0 bases, and 7 bases lay between the germline ends. This CDR3 contains 12 residues. The CDR3 nucleotides are TGTGCCAGCGGGGGGATGAACACTGAAGCTTTCTTT. Protein sequence: CASGGMNTEAFF.

The chain uses TRBV27 and TRBJ2-1, with 10 bases aligning to TRBD2. V lost 4 bases, J lost 0 bases, and 21 bases stayed unmatched. The CDR3 has 22 residues. CDR1 is MNHEY and CDR2 is SMNVEV in the germline V gene (reference sequence). CDR3 nucleotide sequence: TGTGCCAGCAGTTCGCTAATCCGGACTAGCGGAGAGGTTGGAGTCTCCTACAATGAGCAGTTCTTC. Its protein product is CASSSLIRTSGEVGVSYNEQFF.

Regarding this clone: At the DNA level, this CDR3 is encoded by other sequences in the same sample as well. The V call is TRBV12-3 or TRBV12-4, the J call TRBJ1-3; no firm D call. CDR3 length equals 12 residues. Trimming took off 2 bases at V and 4 bases at J, with 3 bases between the two ends. CDR3 region: CASSLQGNTIYF. CDR3 bases: TGTGCCAGCAGTTTACAGGGAAACACCATATATTTT.

The chain recombines TRBV27 with TRBJ2-7; TRBD2 is a possible D gene (5 bases). The germline V gene has CDR1 MNHEY and CDR2 SMNVEV (reference sequence). V was trimmed by 5 bases and J by 2 bases, leaving 10 bases between them. The length of the CDR3 is 13 residues. The CDR3 DNA is TGTGCCAGCAGTCTCGGGATCGCCTACGAGCAGTACGTC. It is translated as CASSLGIAYEQYV.